The T cell receptor beta chain described here comes from a study of a mutant IDH1 vaccine in newly diagnosed glioma. Overall study: Onset of vaccination occurred 4-6 weeks following radiotherapy alone, or with temozolomide cycles. Of treated patients, approximately 62% were men and approximately 40% women, averaging 40.4 years.

Time point here: week 23, last vaccination. Topical imiquimod was applied with each vaccine dose, which held 300 ug of mutant IDH1 20-mer peptide. Each of the donors came in with new WHO grade 3 or 4 astrocytomas that were IDH1-mutant and ATRX-lost. Study-wide findings and caveats: Vaccine-induced immune responses were detected in 85% to 95% of patients.

Sequencing was performed with immunoSEQ multiplex PCR; in TCRdb, only in-frame clones are kept and a portion is missing. The data show some 11,000 clones, with approximately 88% seen just once and approximately 5.2% held by the top ten. In the case of this clone: Antigen unknown.

The clonotype comes from a woman aged 40 to 50 with glioma. Some clones in this sample may be carry-over from other donors' samples. The sequenced sample was PBMCs, obtained from a glioma patient whose treatment included an IDH1 peptide vaccine.

The CDR3 nucleotides read TGTGCCAGCAGCTTGGCAGGGCCTGAAAAACTGTTTTTT. Translation gives CASSLAGPEKLFF. The chain has TRBV5-5 and TRBJ1-4; D is perhaps TRBD1 (5 bases). Germline lookup yields CDR1 SGHKS and CDR2 YYEKEE (reference sequence). The CDR3 is 13 residues long. V was pared by 0 bases and J by 7 bases, with 7 bases between.